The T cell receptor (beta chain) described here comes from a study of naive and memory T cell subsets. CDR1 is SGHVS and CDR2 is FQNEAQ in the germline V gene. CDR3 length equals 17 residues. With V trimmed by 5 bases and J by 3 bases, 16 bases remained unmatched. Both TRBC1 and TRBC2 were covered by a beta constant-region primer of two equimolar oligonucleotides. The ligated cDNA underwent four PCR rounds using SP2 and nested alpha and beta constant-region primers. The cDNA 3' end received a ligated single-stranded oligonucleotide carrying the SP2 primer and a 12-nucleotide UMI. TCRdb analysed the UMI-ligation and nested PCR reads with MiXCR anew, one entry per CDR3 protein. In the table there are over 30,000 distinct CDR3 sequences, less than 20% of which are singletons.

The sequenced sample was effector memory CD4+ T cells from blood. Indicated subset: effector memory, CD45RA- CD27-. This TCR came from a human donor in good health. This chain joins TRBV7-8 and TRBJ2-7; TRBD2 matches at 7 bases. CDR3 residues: CASSARTPGGGLYEQYF. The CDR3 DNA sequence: TGTGCCAGCAGCGCTCGAACCCCCGGCGGGGGACTCTACGAGCAGTACTTC.